These 12 T cell receptor beta chains were all obtained from the same sample, sequenced in a study of somatic mutations in cytotoxic T cells in rheumatoid arthritis (dated by TCRdb to the late 2010s). Libraries came from the immunoSEQ multiplex PCR assay. The immuneACCESS repertoire file appears here via TCRdb, limited to in-frame rearrangements. These files lack a portion of the clones; in checked studies, under half of the deficit traces to unresolved V genes, and the cause of the others is not known. The sample yields approximately 7,900 clones; roughly 75% were counted once. The top ten constitute 30% to 45% of the sample. The sequencing input was CD8+ T cells sorted from blood. The receptors were gathered from an adult with rheumatoid arthritis.

Only one count was recorded for this clone. The V and J genes are TRBV5-1 and TRBJ2-7; D is undetermined. The V and J ends lost 3 bases and 1 base respectively, with 8 bases between them. The germline gives CDR1 SGHRS, CDR2 YFSETQ. This CDR3 spans 13 amino acids. This CDR3 reads CASSSRPSYEQYF. CDR3 DNA sequence: TGCGCCAGCAGCTCACGACCTTCCTACGAGCAGTACTTC. The full variable domain, its missing parts supplied by reference TRBV5-1 and TRBJ2-7, is KAGVTQTPRYLIKTRGQQVTLSCSPISGHRSVSWYQQTPGQGLQFLFEYFSETQRNKGNFPGRFSGRQFSNSRSEMNVSTLELGDSALYLCASSSRPSYEQYFGPGTRLTVT.

The chain has TRBV5-1 and TRBJ2-4, with D maybe TRBD2 (5 bases). The germline gives CDR1 SGHRS, CDR2 YFSETQ. The CDR3 covers 15 residues. Trimming cost V 3 bases and J 8 bases, with 18 bases left between them. The CDR3 loop is CASSSVGLAEDIQYF. In DNA form, the CDR3 reads TGCGCCAGCAGCTCGGTCGGGCTAGCCGAAGACATTCAGTACTTC.

V usage is TRBV6-4 and J usage is TRBJ2-1; 9 nucleotides agree with TRBD1. This CDR3 contains 15 residues. Trimming removed 8 bases from V and 6 bases from J; junction bases left unmatched: 11. CDR1 MRHNA and CDR2 SNTAGT come from the germline V gene. CDR3 in amino acids: CASLQRDRDSNEQFF. The DNA of the CDR3 is TGTGCCAGCCTTCAGAGGGACAGGGATTCCAATGAGCAGTTCTTC.

The chain combines TRBV10-3 with TRBJ2-7, with 8 bases matching TRBD2. This CDR3 region has 14 residues. The V and J ends lost 8 bases and 1 base, in that order; junction bases with no gene match: 7. Germline CDR1 and CDR2: ENHRY and SYGVKD. This chain's CDR3 is CAIRAGEGSYEQYF. CDR3 bases: TGTGCCATCCGAGCGGGGGAAGGGTCCTACGAGCAGTACTTC.

This clone was observed once. The chain combines TRBV27 with TRBJ2-2, with TRBD1 matching over 9 bases. V was pared by 5 bases and J by 5 bases, with 3 bases of the junction left unmatched. CDR3 length: 14 residues. The germline gives CDR1 MNHEY, CDR2 SMNVEV (reference sequence). The CDR3 coding sequence is TGTGCCAGCAGTCCGGGACAGGGTACCGGGGAGCTGTTTTTT. Translating gives CASSPGQGTGELFF.

This clone was seen more than once but under ten times. V gene TRBV13 combines with J gene TRBJ2-3; no clear D gene. The CDR3 spans 15 residues. Looked up from germline, CDR1 is PRHDT and CDR2 is FYEKMQ (reference sequence). The ends were cut back, 0 bases at V and 3 bases at J, with 10 bases in the middle. CDR3 loop: CASSLGARRTDTQYF. CDR3 sequence (DNA): TGTGCCAGCAGCTTAGGGGCCAGGAGAACAGATACGCAGTATTTT.

The chain combines TRBV27 with TRBJ2-3, with 7 bases identical to TRBD1. V lost 2 bases to trimming and J lost 3 bases; unmatched junction nucleotides: 5. CDR1 is MNHEY, CDR2 SMNVEV, per germline (reference sequence). The CDR3 has 15 amino acids. CDR3 bases: TGTGCCAGCAGTTTAAGGGGGCCGGGAACAGATACGCAGTATTTT. This codes for CASSLRGPGTDTQYF.

This clone has more than one count but fewer than ten. The chain combines TRBV5-4 with TRBJ2-3; D gene unclear. The length of the CDR3 is 12 residues. The germline V and J ends were trimmed by 4 bases and 6 bases, with 9 bases remaining between them. CDR1 is SGHNT, CDR2 YYREEE, per germline (reference sequence). Here the CDR3 reads CASSEMGDTQYF. The CDR3 nucleotides read TGTGCCAGCAGCGAGATGGGGGATACGCAGTATTTT.

The J gene is TRBJ1-2, the V gene TRBV7-9; D gene uncertain. The germline V gene encodes CDR1 SEHNR and CDR2 FQNEAQ (reference sequence). The ends were cut back, 4 bases at V and 4 bases at J, with 16 bases in the middle. The CDR3 has 15 residues. CDR3 protein: CASSSALGVFYGYTF. DNA for the CDR3: TGTGCCAGCAGCTCAGCCTTGGGAGTCTTCTATGGCTACACCTTC.

This clone occurred a few times. The chain carries TRBV4-1 and TRBJ2-7, with TRBD2 matching 8 bases. Looked up from germline, CDR1 is MGHRA and CDR2 is YSYEKL. V lost 4 bases and J lost 0; bases outside the gene matches: 11. CDR3 size: 17 residues. CDR3 residues: CASSLVPRLALSYEQYF. CDR3 coding DNA: TGCGCCAGCAGCCTCGTGCCCCGACTAGCGCTCTCCTACGAGCAGTACTTC.

This sequence joins TRBV9 and TRBJ2-7; D unclear. CDR1 is SGDLS and CDR2 is YYNGEE in the germline V gene. The ends were cut back, 4 bases at V and 2 bases at J, with 13 bases in the middle. The length of the CDR3 is 14 residues. The CDR3 is CASSPRTRAYEQYF. The CDR3 DNA reads as TGTGCCAGCAGCCCAAGGACCCGAGCCTACGAGCAGTACTTC.

This chain links TRBV30 with TRBJ2-5; 8 bases match TRBD2. The germline CDR1 and CDR2 sequences are GTSNPN and SVGIG (reference sequence). V was pared by 4 bases and J by 4 bases, with 5 bases of the junction left unmatched. CDR3 length: 13 residues. CDR3 in DNA: TGTGCCTGGAACGGGGGGGCCGTAGAGACCCAGTACTTC. Amino acid sequence: CAWNGGAVETQYF.